This T cell receptor (beta chain) was sequenced for a study of shared clonotypes between healthy human individuals (TCRdb year 2020). Some background on the complete study: A couple of women and a few men aged 18 to 49 years were included in the cohort. Blood TCR repertoires of a handful of healthy adults were deeply sequenced to estimate repertoire size and the extent of clonotype sharing between individuals. Libraries were prepared and TCR repertoires were sequenced by different laboratories using diverse techniques, in order to increase sequencing depth and limit assay-specific biases. Between about 0.8 and 8.9 billion PBMCs per donor were obtained by leukapheresis. The paper's findings and limits, for the study overall: Sampling was limited to blood, and TCR repertoires in tissue likely differ from TCR repertoires in blood. Because the study included a small number of donors, the genetic and exposure-history diversity represented was limited. Pairwise subsampling indicated that sequencing depth was expected to affect the degree of clonotype sharing among donors.

The CDR3 measures 14 amino acids from cysteine to phenylalanine. Just the 42-base CDR3 DNA is kept, in frame starting at base 1. CDR1 and CDR2 are read off the germline V gene (reference sequence) as GTSNPN and SVGIG. Here V drops 3 bases and J drops 4 bases, and the junction holds 5 bases not matched to any gene. The donors were healthy, HIV-negative adults who had no recently reported acute infections or vaccinations. Every donor was a Caucasian adult residing in Nashville, Tennessee, USA. In the unsorted samples, 70 million to 90 million PBMCs were counted, and genomic DNA was extracted using the QIAamp DNA Blood Mini kit. After blood collection by leukapheresis, PBMCs were isolated using Ficoll-Histopaque density gradient centrifugation and then cryopreserved in the vapor phase of liquid nitrogen. Concerning this clone itself: Its antigen is still unknown. A read error is the likely source, as a far larger clone sits one nucleotide away. This sample includes further DNA sequences coding for the same CDR3.

TCR CDR3 regions were amplified from genomic DNA by multiplex PCR using the deep immunoSEQ assay. Extracted genomic DNA from each cell subset was spread evenly across all wells of several immunoSEQ 96-well plates, with each plate serving as a replicate. For unsorted PBMC, approximately 300 ng of genomic DNA, equivalent to about 30,000 T cell genomes, went into each replicate PCR. Ten immunoSEQ deep assay plates were used to sequence unsorted PBMC genomic DNA. Purified libraries were quantified with a Qubit 3.0 fluorometer, sized on a Bioanalyzer 2100, and re-quantified with the KAPA Library Quantification kit. Every immunoSEQ 96-well plate was sequenced on a separate single-read 150-cycle Illumina NextSeq 550 flow cell. Per the original workflow: Because the immunoSEQ output held only junctional sequences and lacked quality scores, the filtering could not match the filtering applied to full-length reads. To assign V/J genes and CDR3, sequences were annotated using PyIR, a Python wrapper for IgBLAST v1.9, with IMGT germline references. Reads were filtered out if the reads had weak V/J assignments (E-value above 1e-6), no CDR3, stop codons, out-of-frame junctions, or ambiguous translated residues. A V3J clonotype was defined by an identical inferred V gene, J gene, and CDR3 amino acid sequence. Percentage overlap between repertoires was calculated by dividing the number of shared unique clonotypes by the size of the smaller repertoire. Three approaches were used to assess repertoire richness: RTK rarefaction, the Chao1 estimator, and Recon v2.1 estimates of unobserved clonotypes. As stored in TCRdb, this immuneACCESS dataset retains in-frame rearrangements with V and J assigned. A fraction of the clones does not appear; measured against another copy, unresolved V genes explain less than half of the discrepancy, and the remainder lacks a known reason. That table supplies the V and J calls and clone size; D and trimming were determined from the DNA. This sample is represented by fewer than 650,000 clones; around 80% of them were singletons. The ten largest clones capture over 10% of the sample.

The chain couples TRBV30 to TRBJ2-3, and TRBD1 matches 9 of the central bases. The specimen sequenced was PBMCs. The receptor was derived from a woman aged 40 to 55 in good health. Some clones in this sample may be carry-over from other donors' samples. The bases are TGTGCCTGGAGCGTTACAGGGGGCCCAGATACGCAGTATTTT. This sequence encodes CAWSVTGGPDTQYF.